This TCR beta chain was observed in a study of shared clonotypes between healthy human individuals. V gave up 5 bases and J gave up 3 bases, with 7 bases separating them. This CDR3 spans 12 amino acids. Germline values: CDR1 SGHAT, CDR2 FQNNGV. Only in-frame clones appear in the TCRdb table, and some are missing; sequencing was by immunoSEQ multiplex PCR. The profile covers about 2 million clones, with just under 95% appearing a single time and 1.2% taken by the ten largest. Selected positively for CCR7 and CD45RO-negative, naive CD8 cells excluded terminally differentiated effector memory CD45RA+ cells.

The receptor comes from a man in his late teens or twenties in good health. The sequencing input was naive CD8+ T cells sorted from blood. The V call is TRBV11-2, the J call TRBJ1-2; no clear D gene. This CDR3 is CASSLWDYGYTF. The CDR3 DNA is TGTGCCAGCAGCCTATGGGACTATGGCTACACCTTC.